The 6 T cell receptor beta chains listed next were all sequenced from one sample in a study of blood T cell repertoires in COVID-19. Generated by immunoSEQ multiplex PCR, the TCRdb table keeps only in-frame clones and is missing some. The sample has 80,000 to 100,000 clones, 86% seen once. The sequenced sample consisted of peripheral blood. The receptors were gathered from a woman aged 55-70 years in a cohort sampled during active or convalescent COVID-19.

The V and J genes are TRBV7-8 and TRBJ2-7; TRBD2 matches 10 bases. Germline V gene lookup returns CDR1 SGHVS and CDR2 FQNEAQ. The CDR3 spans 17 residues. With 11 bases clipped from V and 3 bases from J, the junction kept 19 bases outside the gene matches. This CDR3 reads CAVRPGLASKKRYEQYF. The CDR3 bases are TGTGCCGTAAGACCGGGACTAGCGAGTAAAAAACGCTACGAGCAGTACTTC.

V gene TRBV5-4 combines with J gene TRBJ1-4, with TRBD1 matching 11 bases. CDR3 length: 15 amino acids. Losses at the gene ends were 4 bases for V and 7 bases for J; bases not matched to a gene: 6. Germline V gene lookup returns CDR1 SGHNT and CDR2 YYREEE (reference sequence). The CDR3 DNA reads TGTGCCAGCAGCGAGAAGGGACAGGGGGTTGAAAAACTGTTTTTT. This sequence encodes CASSEKGQGVEKLFF. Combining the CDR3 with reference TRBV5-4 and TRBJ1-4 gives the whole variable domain ETGVTQSPTHLIKTRGQQVTLRCSSQSGHNTVSWYQQALGQGPQFIFQYYREEENGRGNFPPRFSGLQFPNYSSELNVNALELDDSALYLCASSEKGQGVEKLFFGSGTQLSVL.

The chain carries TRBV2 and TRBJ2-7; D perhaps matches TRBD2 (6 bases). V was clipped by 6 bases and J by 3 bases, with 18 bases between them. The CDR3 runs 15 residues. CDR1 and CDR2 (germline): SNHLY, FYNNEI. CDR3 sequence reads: CASRKPGLASYEQYF. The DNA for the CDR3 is TGTGCCAGCAGAAAACCGGGACTCGCCAGCTACGAGCAGTACTTC.

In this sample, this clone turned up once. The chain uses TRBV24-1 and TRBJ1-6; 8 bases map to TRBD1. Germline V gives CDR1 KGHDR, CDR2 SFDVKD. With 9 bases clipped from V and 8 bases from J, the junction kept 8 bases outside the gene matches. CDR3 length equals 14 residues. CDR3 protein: CATQGQGRYSPLHF. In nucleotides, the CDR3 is TGTGCCACCCAAGGACAGGGTAGGTATTCACCCCTCCACTTT.

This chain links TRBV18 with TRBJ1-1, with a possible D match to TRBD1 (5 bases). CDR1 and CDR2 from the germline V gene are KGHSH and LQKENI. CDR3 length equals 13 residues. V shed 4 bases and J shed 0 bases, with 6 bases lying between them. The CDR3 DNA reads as TGTGCCAGCTCACAGGGGTTGAACACTGAAGCTTTCTTT. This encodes CASSQGLNTEAFF.

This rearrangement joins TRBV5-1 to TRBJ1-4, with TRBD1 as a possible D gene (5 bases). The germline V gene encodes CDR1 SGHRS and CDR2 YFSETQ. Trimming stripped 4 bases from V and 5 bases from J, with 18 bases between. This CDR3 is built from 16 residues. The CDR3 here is CASSPQGRAGNEKLFF. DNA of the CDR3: TGCGCCAGCAGCCCCCAAGGTCGGGCAGGGAATGAAAAACTGTTTTTT.